Here is one TCR beta chain with its context. The antigen is not known. The V gene's germline CDR1 is SGHAT and CDR2 FQNNGV. V trimming: 5 bases; J trimming: 4 bases; junction bases outside the gene matches: 6. The CDR3 sequence is 15 residues long. In the PCR, 60 Vbeta and 13 Jbeta primers were used. The data were produced by immunoSEQ multiplex PCR, yet TCRdb's version contains in-frame clones alone and is incomplete. The sample holds about 83,000 clones, around 78% seen once. The data are from a study of cytomegalovirus exposure and HLA in healthy donors. Whole-study findings and limits: About 87% or about 30% of the time was how often most TCR beta V segments were productive, according to an earlier analysis. Across donors, most TCRs were seen rarely, yet some public ones were widespread. Per published reports, the classifier diagnosed cytomegalovirus status with high specificity and sensitivity.

Input material: PBMCs. This chain connects TRBV11-2 to TRBJ1-1, with TRBD1 matching 11 bases. The origin of this receptor is a man aged 18 to 29 in good health and CMV-seropositive. The DNA for the CDR3 is TGTGCCAGCAGCGCATGGACAGGGGGCAGCACTGAAGCTTTCTTT. Its translation is CASSAWTGGSTEAFF.